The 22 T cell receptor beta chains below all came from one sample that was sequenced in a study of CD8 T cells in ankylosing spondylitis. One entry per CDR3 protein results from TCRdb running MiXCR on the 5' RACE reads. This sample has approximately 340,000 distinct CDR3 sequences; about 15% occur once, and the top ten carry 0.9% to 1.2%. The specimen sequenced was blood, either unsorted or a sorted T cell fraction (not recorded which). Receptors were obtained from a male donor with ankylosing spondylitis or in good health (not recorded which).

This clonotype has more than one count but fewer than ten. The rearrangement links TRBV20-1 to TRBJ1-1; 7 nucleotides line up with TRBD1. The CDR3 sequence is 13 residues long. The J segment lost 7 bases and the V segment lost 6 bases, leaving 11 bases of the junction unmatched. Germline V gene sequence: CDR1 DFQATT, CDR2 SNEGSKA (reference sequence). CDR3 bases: TGCAGTGCATGGGGACAGTCAAGGGTTGAAGCTTTCTTT. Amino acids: CSAWGQSRVEAFF.

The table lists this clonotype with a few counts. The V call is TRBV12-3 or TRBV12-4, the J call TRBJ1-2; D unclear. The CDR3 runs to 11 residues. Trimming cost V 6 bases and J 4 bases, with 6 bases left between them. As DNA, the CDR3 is TGTGCCAGCAGCTCCGCCTATGGCTACACCTTC. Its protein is CASSSAYGYTF.

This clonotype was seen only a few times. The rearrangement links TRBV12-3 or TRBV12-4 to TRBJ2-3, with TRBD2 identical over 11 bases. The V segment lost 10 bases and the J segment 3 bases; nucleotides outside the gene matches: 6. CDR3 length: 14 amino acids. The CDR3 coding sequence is TGTGCCATCACGCGGACTAGCGGGACAGATACGCAGTATTTT. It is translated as CAITRTSGTDTQYF.

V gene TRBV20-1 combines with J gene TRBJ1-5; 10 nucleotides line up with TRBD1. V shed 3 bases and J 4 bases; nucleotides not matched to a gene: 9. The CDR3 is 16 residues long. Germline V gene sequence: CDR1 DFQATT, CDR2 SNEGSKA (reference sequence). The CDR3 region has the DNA TGCAGTGCTAGTGAGGGACAGGGGTTTGGAAATCAGCCCCAGCATTTT. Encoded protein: CSASEGQGFGNQPQHF.

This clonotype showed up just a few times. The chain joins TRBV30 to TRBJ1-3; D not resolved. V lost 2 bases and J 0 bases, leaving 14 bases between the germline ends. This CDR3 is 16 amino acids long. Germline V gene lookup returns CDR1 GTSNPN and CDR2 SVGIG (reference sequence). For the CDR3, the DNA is TGTGCCTGGAGTTCCTCCGGGGTAACCTCTGGAAACACCATATATTTT. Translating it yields CAWSSSGVTSGNTIYF.

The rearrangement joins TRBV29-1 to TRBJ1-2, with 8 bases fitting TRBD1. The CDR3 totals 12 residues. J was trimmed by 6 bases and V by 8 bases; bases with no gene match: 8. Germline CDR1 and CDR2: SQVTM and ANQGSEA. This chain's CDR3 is CSRWTGRDGYTF. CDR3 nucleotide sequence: TGCAGCCGGTGGACAGGGAGGGATGGCTACACCTTC.

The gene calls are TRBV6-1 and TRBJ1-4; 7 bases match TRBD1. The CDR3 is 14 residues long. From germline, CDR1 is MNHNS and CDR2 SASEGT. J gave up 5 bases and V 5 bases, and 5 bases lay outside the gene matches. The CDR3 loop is CASSLQTGNEKLFF. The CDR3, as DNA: TGTGCCAGCAGTCTCCAGACAGGGAATGAAAAACTGTTTTTT.

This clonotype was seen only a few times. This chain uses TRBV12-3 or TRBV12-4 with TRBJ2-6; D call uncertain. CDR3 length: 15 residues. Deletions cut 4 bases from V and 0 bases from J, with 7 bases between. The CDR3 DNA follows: TGTGCCAGCAGTTCAGGTGCCTCTGGGGCCAACGTCCTGACTTTC. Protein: CASSSGASGANVLTF.

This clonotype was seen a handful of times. The CDR3 spells CASSLNPGNTEAFF. The CDR3 DNA is TGCGCCAGCAGCTTGAACCCTGGCAACACTGAAGCTTTCTTT. The chain links TRBV5-1 to TRBJ1-1; the D is unclear. The CDR3 is 14 amino acids. The V gene's germline CDR1 is SGHRS and CDR2 YFSETQ. V was trimmed by 1 base and J by 2 bases, leaving 9 bases between them. The variable domain in full, completed from reference TRBV5-1 and TRBJ1-1, reads KAGVTQTPRYLIKTRGQQVTLSCSPISGHRSVSWYQQTPGQGLQFLFEYFSETQRNKGNFPGRFSGRQFSNSRSEMNVSTLELGDSALYLCASSLNPGNTEAFFGQGTRLTVV.

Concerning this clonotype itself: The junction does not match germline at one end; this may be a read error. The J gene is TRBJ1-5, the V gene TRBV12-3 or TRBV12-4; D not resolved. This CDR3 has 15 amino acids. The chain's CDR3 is CACSFASLGNQPQHF. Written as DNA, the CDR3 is TGTGCCTGCAGTTTCGCCAGCCTAGGCAATCAGCCCCAGCATTTT.

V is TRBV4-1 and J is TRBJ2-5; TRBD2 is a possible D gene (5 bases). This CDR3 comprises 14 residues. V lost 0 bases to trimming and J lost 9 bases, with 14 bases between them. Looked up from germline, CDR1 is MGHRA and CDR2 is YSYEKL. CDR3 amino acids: CASSQDPFPEAQYF. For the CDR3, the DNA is TGCGCCAGCAGCCAAGATCCCTTTCCGGAGGCCCAGTACTTC.

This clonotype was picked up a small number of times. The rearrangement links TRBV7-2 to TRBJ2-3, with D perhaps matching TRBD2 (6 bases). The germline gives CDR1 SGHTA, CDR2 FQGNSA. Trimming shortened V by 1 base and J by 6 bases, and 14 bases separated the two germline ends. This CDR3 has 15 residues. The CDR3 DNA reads TGTGCCAGCAGCTTAGAGGCGGGGCCCCGGGATACGCAGTATTTT. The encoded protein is CASSLEAGPRDTQYF.

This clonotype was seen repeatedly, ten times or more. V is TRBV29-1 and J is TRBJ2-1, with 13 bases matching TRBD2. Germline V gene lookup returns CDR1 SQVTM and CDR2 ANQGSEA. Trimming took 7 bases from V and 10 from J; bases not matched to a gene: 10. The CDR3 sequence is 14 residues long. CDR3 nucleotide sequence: TGCAGCGGCAGCCCGGGGACTAGCGGGGCAGAGCAGTTCTTC. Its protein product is CSGSPGTSGAEQFF.

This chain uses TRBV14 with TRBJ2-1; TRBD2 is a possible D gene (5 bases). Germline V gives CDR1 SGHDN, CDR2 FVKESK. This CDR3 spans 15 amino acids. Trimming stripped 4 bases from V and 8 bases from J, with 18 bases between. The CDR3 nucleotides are TGTGCCAGCAGCCTAACTCGCGGGTCCGGGTATGAGCAGTTCTTC. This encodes CASSLTRGSGYEQFF.

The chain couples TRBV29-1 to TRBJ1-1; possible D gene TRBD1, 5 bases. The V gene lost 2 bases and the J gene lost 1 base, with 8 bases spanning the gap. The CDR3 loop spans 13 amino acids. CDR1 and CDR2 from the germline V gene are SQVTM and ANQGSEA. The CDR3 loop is CSVERDSNTEAFF. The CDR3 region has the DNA TGCAGCGTTGAAAGGGACTCGAACACTGAAGCTTTCTTT. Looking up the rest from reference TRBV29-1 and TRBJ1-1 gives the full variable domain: SAVISQKPSRDICQRGTSLTIQCQVDSQVTMMFWYRQQPGQSLTLIATANQGSEATYESGFVIDKFPISRPNLTFSTLTVSNMSPEDSSIYLCSVERDSNTEAFFGQGTRLTVV.

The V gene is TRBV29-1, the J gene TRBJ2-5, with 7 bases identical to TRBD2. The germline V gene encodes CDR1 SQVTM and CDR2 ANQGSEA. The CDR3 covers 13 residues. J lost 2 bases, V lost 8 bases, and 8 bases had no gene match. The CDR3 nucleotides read TGCAGCTACCCAGCGGGGCCGCAAGAGACCCAGTACTTC. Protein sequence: CSYPAGPQETQYF.

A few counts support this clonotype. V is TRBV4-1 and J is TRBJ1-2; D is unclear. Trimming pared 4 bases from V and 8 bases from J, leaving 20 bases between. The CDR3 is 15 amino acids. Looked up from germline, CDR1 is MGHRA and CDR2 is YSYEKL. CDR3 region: CASSPNAASRWGYTF. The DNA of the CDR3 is TGCGCCAGCAGCCCTAATGCGGCGTCCCGGTGGGGCTACACCTTC.

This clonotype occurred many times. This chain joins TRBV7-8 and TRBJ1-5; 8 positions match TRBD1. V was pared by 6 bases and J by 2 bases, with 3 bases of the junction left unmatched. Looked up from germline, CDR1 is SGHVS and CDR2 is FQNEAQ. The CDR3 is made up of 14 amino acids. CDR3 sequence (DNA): TGTGCCAGCAGTATCAGGGGGCGCAATCAGCCCCAGCATTTT. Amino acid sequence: CASSIRGRNQPQHF.

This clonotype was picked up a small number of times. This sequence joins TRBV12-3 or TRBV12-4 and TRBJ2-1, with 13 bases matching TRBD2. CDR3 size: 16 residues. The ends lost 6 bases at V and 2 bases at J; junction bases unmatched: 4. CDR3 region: CASSPGLAGTYNEQFF. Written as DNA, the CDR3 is TGTGCCAGCAGCCCGGGACTAGCGGGAACCTACAATGAGCAGTTCTTC.

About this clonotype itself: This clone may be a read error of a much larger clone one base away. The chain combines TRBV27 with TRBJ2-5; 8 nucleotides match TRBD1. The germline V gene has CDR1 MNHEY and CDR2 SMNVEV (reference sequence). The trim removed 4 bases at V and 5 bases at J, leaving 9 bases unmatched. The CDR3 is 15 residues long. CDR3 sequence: CASSSGSGGVETQYF. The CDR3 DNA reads TGTGCCAGCAGTTCCGGGTCAGGGGGCGTTGAGACCCAGTACTTC.

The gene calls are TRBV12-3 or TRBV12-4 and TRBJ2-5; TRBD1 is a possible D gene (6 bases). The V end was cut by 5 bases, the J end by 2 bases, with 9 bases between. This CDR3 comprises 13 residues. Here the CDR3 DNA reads TGTGCCAGCAGTGGCACAGGGCAAGAGACCCAGTACTTC. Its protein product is CASSGTGQETQYF.

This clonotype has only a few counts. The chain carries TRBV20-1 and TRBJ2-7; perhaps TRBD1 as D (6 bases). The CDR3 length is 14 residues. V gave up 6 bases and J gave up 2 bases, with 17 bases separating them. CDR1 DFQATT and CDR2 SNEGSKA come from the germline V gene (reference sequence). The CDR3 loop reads CSAPNLRGTYEQYF. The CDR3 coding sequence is TGCAGTGCGCCGAACCTGAGGGGGACCTACGAGCAGTACTTC.